The clone carrying this T cell receptor (beta chain) was seen ten or more times. The germline V gene has CDR1 SNHLY and CDR2 FYNNEI. V lost 3 bases and J lost 0, with 6 bases in between. The CDR3 has 15 amino acids. The sample originates from a study of T cells in Graves' hyperthyroidism and ophthalmopathy. Regions amplified from RNA transcripts were the TCR beta CDR3 regions. Initially, a first-round RT-PCR of the TCR CDR3 employed the HTBI primer set. TCRdb independently ran MiXCR on the multiplex PCR reads; one entry per CDR3 protein. The sample includes 650,000 to 700,000 distinct CDR3 sequences, 17% seen only once; the top ten take roughly a sixth.

This chain joins TRBV2 and TRBJ2-6; D remains unclear. The TCR sequence derives from a man between 50 and 59 years old with Graves' hyperthyroidism. The sequenced sample was blood. The CDR3 is CASSDAASGANVLTF. In DNA, the CDR3 is TGTGCCAGCAGTGATGCAGCCTCTGGGGCCAACGTCCTGACTTTC.